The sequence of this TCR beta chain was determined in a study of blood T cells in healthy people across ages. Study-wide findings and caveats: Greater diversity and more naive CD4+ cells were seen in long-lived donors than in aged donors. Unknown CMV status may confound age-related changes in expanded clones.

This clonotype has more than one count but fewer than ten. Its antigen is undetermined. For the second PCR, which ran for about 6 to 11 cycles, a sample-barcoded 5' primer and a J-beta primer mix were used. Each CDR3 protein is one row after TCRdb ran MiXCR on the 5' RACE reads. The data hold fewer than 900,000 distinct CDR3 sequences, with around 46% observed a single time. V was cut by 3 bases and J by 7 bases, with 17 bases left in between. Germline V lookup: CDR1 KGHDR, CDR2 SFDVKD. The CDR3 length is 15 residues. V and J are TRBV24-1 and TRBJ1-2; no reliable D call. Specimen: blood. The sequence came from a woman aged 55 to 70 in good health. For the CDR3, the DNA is TGTGCCACCAGTGATAAGGGAGGGATGAGGACTGGCTACACCTTC. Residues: CATSDKGGMRTGYTF.